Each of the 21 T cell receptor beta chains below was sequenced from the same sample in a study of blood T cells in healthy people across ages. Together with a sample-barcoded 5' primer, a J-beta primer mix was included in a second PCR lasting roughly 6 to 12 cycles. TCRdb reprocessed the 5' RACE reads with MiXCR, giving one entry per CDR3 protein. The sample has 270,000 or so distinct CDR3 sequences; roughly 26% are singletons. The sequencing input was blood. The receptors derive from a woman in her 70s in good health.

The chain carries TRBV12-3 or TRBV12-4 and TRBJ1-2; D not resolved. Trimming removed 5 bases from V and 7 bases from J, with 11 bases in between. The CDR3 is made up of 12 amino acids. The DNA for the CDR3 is TGTGCCAGCAGTCCCTACTTATCTGGCTACACCTTC. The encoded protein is CASSPYLSGYTF.

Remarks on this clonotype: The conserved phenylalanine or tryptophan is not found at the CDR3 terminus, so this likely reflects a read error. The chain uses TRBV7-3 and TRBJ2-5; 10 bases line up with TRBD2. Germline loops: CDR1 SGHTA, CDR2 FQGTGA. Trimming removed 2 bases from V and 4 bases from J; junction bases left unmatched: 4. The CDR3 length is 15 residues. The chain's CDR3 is CASSLQGLARETQYL. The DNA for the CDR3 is TGTGCCAGCAGCTTACAGGGACTAGCGAGAGAGACCCAGTACCTC.

The CDR3 region has the DNA TGCAGTGCTAGAGATCAGGTGGATGAGCAGTTCTTC. Translation: CSARDQVDEQFF. The chain recombines TRBV20-1 with TRBJ2-1, with D unclear. Germline V gene sequence: CDR1 DFQATT, CDR2 SNEGSKA (reference sequence). V shed 0 bases and J shed 8 bases, with 8 bases lying between them. The CDR3 loop spans 12 amino acids.

The CDR3 DNA is TGTGCCAGCAGCCAAGAAGGCCGCGGCTCTTCTGGGGCCAACGTCCTGACTTTC. Amino acids: CASSQEGRGSSGANVLTF. V usage is TRBV4-2 and J usage is TRBJ2-6, with no clear D. V was shortened by 0 bases and J by 1 base, with 13 bases between the two germline ends. The CDR3 consists of 18 residues. Germline-derived CDR1 and CDR2 are LGHNA and YNFKEQ.

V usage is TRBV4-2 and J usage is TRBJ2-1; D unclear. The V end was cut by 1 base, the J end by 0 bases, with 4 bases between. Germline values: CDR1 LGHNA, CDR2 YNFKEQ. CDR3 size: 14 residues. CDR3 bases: TGTGCCAGCAGCCAAGTGGGCTCCTACAATGAGCAGTTCTTC. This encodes CASSQVGSYNEQFF.

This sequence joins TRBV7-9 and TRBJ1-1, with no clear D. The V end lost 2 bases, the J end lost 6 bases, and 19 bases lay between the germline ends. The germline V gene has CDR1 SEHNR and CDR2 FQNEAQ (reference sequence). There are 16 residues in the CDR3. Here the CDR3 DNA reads TGTGCCAGCAGCTTAAGTGGGGAGAGGATTTATGCTGAAGCTTTCTTT. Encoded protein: CASSLSGERIYAEAFF.

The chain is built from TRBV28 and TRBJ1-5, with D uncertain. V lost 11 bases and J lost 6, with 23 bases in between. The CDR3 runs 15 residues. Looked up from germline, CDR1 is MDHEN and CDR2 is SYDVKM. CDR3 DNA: TGTGCCTCCAACCCTCCTCCGAGGCGAACTCAGCCCCAGCATTTT. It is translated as CASNPPPRRTQPQHF.

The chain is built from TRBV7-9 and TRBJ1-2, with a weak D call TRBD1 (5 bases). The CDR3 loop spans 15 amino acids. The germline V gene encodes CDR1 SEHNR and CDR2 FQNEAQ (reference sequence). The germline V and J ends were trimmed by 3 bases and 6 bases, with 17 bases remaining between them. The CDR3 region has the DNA TGTGCCAGCAGCTTTCCCCGGACAAGTGTCAATGGCTACACCTTC. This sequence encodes CASSFPRTSVNGYTF.

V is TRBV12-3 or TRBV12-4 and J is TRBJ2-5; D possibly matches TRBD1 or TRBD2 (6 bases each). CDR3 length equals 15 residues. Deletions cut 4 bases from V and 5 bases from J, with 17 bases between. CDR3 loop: CASSSDTGGGETQYF. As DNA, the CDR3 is TGTGCCAGCAGTTCCGACACCGGGGGCGGGGAGACCCAGTACTTC.

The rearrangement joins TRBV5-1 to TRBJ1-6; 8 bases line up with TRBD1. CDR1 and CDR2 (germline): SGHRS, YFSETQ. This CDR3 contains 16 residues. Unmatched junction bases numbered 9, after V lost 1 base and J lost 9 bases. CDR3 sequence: CASSLSDREFGSPLHF. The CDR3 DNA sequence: TGCGCCAGCAGCTTGTCGGACAGGGAATTTGGTTCACCCCTCCACTTT. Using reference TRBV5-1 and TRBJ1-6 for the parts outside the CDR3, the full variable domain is KAGVTQTPRYLIKTRGQQVTLSCSPISGHRSVSWYQQTPGQGLQFLFEYFSETQRNKGNFPGRFSGRQFSNSRSEMNVSTLELGDSALYLCASSLSDREFGSPLHFGNGTRLTVT.

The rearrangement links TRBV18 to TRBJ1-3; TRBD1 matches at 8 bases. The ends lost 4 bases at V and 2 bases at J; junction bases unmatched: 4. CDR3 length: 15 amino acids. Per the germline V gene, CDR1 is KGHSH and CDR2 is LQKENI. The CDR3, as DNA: TGTGCCAGCTCACTAACGACAGGGGCTGGAAACACCATATATTTT. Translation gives CASSLTTGAGNTIYF.

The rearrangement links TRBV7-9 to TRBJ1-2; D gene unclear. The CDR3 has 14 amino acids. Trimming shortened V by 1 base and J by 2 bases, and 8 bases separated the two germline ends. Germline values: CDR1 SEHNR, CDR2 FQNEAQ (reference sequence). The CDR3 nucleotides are TGTGCCAGCAGCTTAGGAGCCCTCAACTATGGCTACACCTTC. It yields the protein CASSLGALNYGYTF. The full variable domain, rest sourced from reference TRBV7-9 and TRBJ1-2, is DTGVSQNPRHKITKRGQNVTFRCDPISEHNRLYWYRQTLGQGPEFLTYFQNEAQLEKSRLLSDRFSAERPKGSFSTLEIQRTEQGDSAMYLCASSLGALNYGYTFGSGTRLTVV.

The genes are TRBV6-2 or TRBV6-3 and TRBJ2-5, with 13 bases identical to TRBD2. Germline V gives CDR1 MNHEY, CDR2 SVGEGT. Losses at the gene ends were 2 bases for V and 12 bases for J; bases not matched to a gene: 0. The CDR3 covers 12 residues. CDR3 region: CASSYGLAGEYF. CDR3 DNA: TGTGCCAGCAGTTACGGACTAGCGGGAGAGTACTTC.

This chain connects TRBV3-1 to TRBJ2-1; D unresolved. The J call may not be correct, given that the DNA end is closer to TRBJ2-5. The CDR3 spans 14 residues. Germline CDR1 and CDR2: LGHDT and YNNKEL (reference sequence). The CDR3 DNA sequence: TGTGCCAGCAGCCAAGATTTTGCCACATCTGTCCAGTACTTC. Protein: CASSQDFATSVQYF.

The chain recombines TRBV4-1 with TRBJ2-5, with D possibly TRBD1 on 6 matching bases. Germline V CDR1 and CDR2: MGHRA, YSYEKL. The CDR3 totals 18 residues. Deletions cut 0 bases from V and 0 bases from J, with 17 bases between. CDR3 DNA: TGCGCCAGCAGCCAAGAGAGAGGGATCAGGGGTTACCAAGAGACCCAGTACTTC. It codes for CASSQERGIRGYQETQYF.

CDR3 loop: CASSNRDSYEQYF. Written as DNA, the CDR3 is TGTGCCAGCAGCAACAGGGATTCCTACGAGCAGTACTTC. The chain carries TRBV6-5 and TRBJ2-7; possible D gene TRBD1, 6 bases. The germline V gene encodes CDR1 MNHEY and CDR2 SVGAGI. Deletions cut 6 bases from V and 1 base from J, with 10 bases between. CDR3 length: 13 residues.

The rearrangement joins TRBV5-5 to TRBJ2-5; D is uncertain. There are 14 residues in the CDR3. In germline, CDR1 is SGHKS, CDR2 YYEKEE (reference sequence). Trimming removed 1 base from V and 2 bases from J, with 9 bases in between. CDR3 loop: CASSLPQNQETQYF. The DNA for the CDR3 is TGTGCCAGCAGCTTGCCACAGAATCAAGAGACCCAGTACTTC.

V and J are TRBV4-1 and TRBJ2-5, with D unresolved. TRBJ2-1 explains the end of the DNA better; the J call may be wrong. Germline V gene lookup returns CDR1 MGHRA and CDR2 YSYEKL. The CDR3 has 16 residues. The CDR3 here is CASSQVVDSRIGRQFF. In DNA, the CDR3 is TGCGCCAGCAGCCAAGTGGTCGATAGCAGGATAGGTAGGCAGTTCTTC.

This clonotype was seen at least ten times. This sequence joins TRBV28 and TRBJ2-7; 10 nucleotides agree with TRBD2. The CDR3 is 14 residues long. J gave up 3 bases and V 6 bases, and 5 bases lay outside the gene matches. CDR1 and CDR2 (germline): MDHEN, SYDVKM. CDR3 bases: TGTGCCAGCAGCTTAGCGGGAGGTCTCTACGAGCAGTACTTC. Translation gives CASSLAGGLYEQYF.

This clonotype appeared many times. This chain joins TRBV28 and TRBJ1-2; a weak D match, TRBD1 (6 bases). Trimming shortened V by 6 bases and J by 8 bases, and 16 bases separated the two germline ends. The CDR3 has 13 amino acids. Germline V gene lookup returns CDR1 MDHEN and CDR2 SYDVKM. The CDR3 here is CASRLGHLPGYTF. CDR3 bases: TGTGCCAGCAGACTGGGACATCTCCCGGGCTACACCTTC.

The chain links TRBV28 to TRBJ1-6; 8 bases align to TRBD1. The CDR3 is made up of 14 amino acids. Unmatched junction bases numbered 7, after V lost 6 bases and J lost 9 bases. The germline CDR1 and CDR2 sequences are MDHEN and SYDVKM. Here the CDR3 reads CASSEGQEPSPLHF. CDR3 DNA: TGTGCCAGCAGCGAGGGACAGGAGCCTTCACCCCTCCACTTT.